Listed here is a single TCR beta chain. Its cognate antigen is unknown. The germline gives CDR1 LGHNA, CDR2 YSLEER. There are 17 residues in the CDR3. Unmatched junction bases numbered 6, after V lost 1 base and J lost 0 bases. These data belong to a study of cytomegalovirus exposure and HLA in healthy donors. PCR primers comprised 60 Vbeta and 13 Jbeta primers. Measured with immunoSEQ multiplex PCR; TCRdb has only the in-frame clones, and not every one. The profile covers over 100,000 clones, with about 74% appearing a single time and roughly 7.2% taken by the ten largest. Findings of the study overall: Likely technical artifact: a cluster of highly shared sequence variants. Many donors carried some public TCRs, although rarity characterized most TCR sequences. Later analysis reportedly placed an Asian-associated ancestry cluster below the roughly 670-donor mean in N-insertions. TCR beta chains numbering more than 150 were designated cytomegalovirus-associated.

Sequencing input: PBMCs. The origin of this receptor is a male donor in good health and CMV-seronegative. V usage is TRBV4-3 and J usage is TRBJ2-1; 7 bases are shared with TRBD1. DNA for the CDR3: TGCGCCAGCAGCCAAGCGGGCTCAGGGGGCTCCTACAATGAGCAGTTCTTC. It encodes CASSQAGSGGSYNEQFF.